A selection of T cell receptor beta chains follows, all from one sample in a study of T cell responses to AZD1222 COVID-19 vaccine. Produced via immunoSEQ multiplex PCR; TCRdb's table is partial and in-frame only. The repertoire holds 150,000 or so clones, with 85% to 95% as singletons. The sequencing used peripheral blood, collected on day 0 of AZD1222 vaccination. The origin of the receptors is an adult in good health. Each CDR3 is given with its conserved first and last residue. The D gene is left open where the match is weak. Size is omitted from some rows. Given values are once, few, many or a class for expanded clones.

cdr3_length	clone_size	v_call	j_call	d_call	cdr3_nt	cdr3_aa
14	NA	TRBV18	TRBJ2-1	TRBD1	TGTGCCAGCTCACCAACGGGACAGGGGGGAAAGCAGTTCTTC	CASSPTGQGGKQFF
14	NA	TRBV27	TRBJ1-1	NA	TGTGCCAGCAGTTTTTTGGGGGGGTACACTGAAGCTTTCTTT	CASSFLGGYTEAFF
14	NA	TRBV27	TRBJ1-2	TRBD1	TGTGCCAGCACCGAAACAACAGGGGGCGCGAGCTACACCTTC	CASTETTGGASYTF
14	NA	TRBV6-1	TRBJ2-7	NA	TGTGCCAGCAGTGAAGTGGACCGAATCTACGAGCAGTACTTC	CASSEVDRIYEQYF
11	NA	TRBV11-2	TRBJ1-1	NA	TGTGCCAGCAGCTTTGCCACTGAAGCTTTCTTT	CASSFATEAFF
14	NA	TRBV18	TRBJ1-4	NA	TGTGCCAGCTCACCCGACAGCATTAATGAAAAACTGTTTTTT	CASSPDSINEKLFF
14	NA	TRBV6-5	TRBJ2-7	NA	TGTGCCAGCAGTCGGGGGGCCGATACCTACGAGCAGTACTTC	CASSRGADTYEQYF
16	NA	TRBV4-3	TRBJ2-7	TRBD2	TGCGCCAGCAGCCAAGATCGAGCGGGAGGGTCCTACGAGCAGTACTTC	CASSQDRAGGSYEQYF
14	NA	TRBV19	TRBJ2-1	NA	TGTGCCAGTAGCCTTGAGGGGTCCTACAATGAGCAGTTCTTC	CASSLEGSYNEQFF
16	NA	TRBV7-9	TRBJ2-7	TRBD2	TGTGCCAGCAGCCCCAGACTAGCGGGAGCTACTTACGAGCAGTACTTC	CASSPRLAGATYEQYF
16	NA	TRBV6-2/TRBV6-3	TRBJ2-3	TRBD2	TGTGCCAGCAGTTATCCTGCGGGAGGAAGCACAGATACGCAGTATTTT	CASSYPAGGSTDTQYF
13	NA	TRBV11-3	TRBJ2-5	NA	TGTGCCAGCAGCTCCAGATGGGGGGAGACCCAGTACTTC	CASSSRWGETQYF
11	NA	TRBV5-6	TRBJ2-1	NA	TGTGCCAGCAGCTACGTTGCTGAGCAGTTCTTC	CASSYVAEQFF
14	NA	TRBV4-2	TRBJ2-7	TRBD2	TGTGCCAGCAGCCAACCGGGACTAGCGGGAGTGCAGTACTTC	CASSQPGLAGVQYF
17	once	TRBV30	TRBJ1-1	TRBD1	TGTGCCTGGAGTGGTGAACAGGGGGCGCCTCCGAGCACTGAAGCTTTCTTT	CAWSGEQGAPPSTEAFF
15	NA	TRBV6-5	TRBJ2-5	NA	TGTGCCAGCAGGATGGGGGCAGGTCGACAAGAGACCCAGTACTTC	CASRMGAGRQETQYF
17	NA	TRBV7-9	TRBJ1-2	TRBD1	TGTGCCAGCAGCTCCCACGGGACAGGGAAACCTAACTATGGCTACACCTTC	CASSSHGTGKPNYGYTF
13	NA	TRBV29-1	TRBJ1-1	NA	TGCAGCGTTGTTGGGGAGTGGGACACTGAAGCTTTCTTT	CSVVGEWDTEAFF
14	NA	TRBV7-2	TRBJ1-5	NA	TGTGCCAGCAGCTCCCCAGGGGATGATCAGCCCCAGCATTTT	CASSSPGDDQPQHF
16	NA	TRBV9	TRBJ2-1	TRBD2	TGTGCCAGCAGCGTAGCGGGCGGGAGCTCCTACAATGAGCAGTTCTTC	CASSVAGGSSYNEQFF
14	NA	TRBV30	TRBJ2-2	NA	TGTGCCTGGAGACGGACAACGAACACCGGGGAGCTGTTTTTT	CAWRRTTNTGELFF
15	NA	TRBV27	TRBJ1-6	NA	TGTGCCAGCAGTCCCGGGACCGGACATAATTCACCCCTCCACTTT	CASSPGTGHNSPLHF
15	NA	TRBV7-8	TRBJ2-3	NA	TGTGCCAGCAGCTTCCGGGACCGTCGCACAGATACGCAGTATTTT	CASSFRDRRTDTQYF
14	NA	TRBV6-2/TRBV6-3	TRBJ1-5	NA	TGTGCCAGCAGTTATGTGAGGGGCAATCAGCCCCAGCATTTT	CASSYVRGNQPQHF
15	NA	TRBV5-1	TRBJ2-2	NA	TGCGCCAGCAGCTTGGCTGACAGAGGCACCGGGGAGCTGTTTTTT	CASSLADRGTGELFF
13	NA	TRBV29-1	TRBJ1-1	NA	TGCAGCGGCATGACAGGAGGGAGGACTGAAGCTTTCTTT	CSGMTGGRTEAFF
14	NA	TRBV7-2	TRBJ1-1	TRBD1	TGTGCCAGCAGCACCCGGACAGGGAACACTGAAGCTTTCTTT	CASSTRTGNTEAFF
17	NA	TRBV6-2/TRBV6-3	TRBJ2-7	TRBD1	TGTGCCAGCAGTACCCCTCAGGGACAGGGGGGGATGTACGAGCAGTACTTC	CASSTPQGQGGMYEQYF
13	NA	TRBV28	TRBJ1-1	NA	TGTGCCAGCAAGGTCTTGGTGAACACTGAAGCTTTCTTT	CASKVLVNTEAFF
15	NA	TRBV5-4	TRBJ2-3	TRBD2	TGTGCCAGCAGCCTACTAGCGGTTAGCACAGATACGCAGTATTTT	CASSLLAVSTDTQYF